This T cell receptor beta chain emerged from a study of blood T cell repertoires in COVID-19. Study-level background: T cells, B-cell-depleted T cells, or PBMCs supplied cDNA or gDNA.

This clone was seen once. V lost 0 bases, J lost 4 bases, and 8 bases lay in between. Germline V lookup: CDR1 SGHRS, CDR2 YFSETQ. The CDR3 length is 14 residues. The authors' processing: Reference gene primer amplification gave estimated nucleated cell counts. Produced via immunoSEQ multiplex PCR; TCRdb's table is partial and in-frame only. D and trimming come from the DNA, and the V and J calls and clone size come from that table. The sample has some 200,000 clones, 80% to 90% seen once. The chain joins TRBV5-1 to TRBJ1-3; D unclear. This clonotype was obtained from a woman aged 18 to 35 in a cohort exposed to, infected with or recovered from COVID-19 (not recorded which). Sequencing input: PBMCs or T cells enriched from blood (not recorded which). CDR3 sequence reads: CASSLDGEGNTIYF. CDR3 DNA sequence: TGCGCCAGCAGCTTGGATGGTGAGGGAAACACCATATATTTT.